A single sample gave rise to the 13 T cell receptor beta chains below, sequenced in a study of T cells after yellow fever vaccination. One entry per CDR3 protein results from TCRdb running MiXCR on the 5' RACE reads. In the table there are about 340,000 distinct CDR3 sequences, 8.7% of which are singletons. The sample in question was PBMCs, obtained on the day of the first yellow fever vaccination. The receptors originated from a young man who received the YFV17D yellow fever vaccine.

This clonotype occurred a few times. CDR3 DNA: TGTGCCAGCAGCGAAAAATTCATGGTTGGCAATCAGCCCCAGCATTTT. It specifies CASSEKFMVGNQPQHF. The chain is built from TRBV2 and TRBJ1-5; no definite D call. Per the germline V gene, CDR1 is SNHLY and CDR2 is FYNNEI. Trimming stripped 6 bases from V and 2 bases from J, with 17 bases between. The CDR3 runs 16 residues.

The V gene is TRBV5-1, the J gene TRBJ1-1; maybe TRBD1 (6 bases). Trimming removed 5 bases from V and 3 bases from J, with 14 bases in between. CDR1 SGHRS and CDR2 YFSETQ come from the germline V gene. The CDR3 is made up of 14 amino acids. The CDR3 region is CASRRQGTDTEAFF. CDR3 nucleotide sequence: TGCGCCAGCAGGCGGCAGGGGACTGACACTGAAGCTTTCTTT. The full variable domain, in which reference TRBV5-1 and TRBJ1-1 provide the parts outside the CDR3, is KAGVTQTPRYLIKTRGQQVTLSCSPISGHRSVSWYQQTPGQGLQFLFEYFSETQRNKGNFPGRFSGRQFSNSRSEMNVSTLELGDSALYLCASRRQGTDTEAFFGQGTRLTVV.

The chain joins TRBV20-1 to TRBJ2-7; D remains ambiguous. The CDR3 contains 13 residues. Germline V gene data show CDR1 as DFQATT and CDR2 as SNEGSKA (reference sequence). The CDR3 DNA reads TGCAGTGATAGAGACCCCCTACACTACGAGCAGTACGTC. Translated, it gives CSDRDPLHYEQYV.

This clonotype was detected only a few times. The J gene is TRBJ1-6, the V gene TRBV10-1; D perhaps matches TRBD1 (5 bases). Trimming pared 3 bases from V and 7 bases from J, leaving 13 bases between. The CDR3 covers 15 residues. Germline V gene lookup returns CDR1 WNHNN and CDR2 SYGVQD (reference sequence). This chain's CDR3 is CASSEGAGINSPLHF. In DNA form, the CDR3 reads TGCGCCAGCAGTGAAGGGGCAGGGATAAATTCACCCCTCCACTTT.

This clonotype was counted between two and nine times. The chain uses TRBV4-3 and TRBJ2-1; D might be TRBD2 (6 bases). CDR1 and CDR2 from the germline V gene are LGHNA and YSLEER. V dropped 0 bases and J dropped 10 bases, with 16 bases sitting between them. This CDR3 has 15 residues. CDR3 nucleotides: TGCGCCAGCAGCCAAGACAGAGTAGGCGGGGCAGAGCAGTTCTTC. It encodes CASSQDRVGGAEQFF.

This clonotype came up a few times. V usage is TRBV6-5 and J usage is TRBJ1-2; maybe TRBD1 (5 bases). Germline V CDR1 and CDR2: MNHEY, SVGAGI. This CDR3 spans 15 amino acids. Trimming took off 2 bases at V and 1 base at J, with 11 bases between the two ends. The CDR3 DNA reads TGTGCCAGCAGTTACGTTCGGACAAATAACTATGGCTACACCTTC. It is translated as CASSYVRTNNYGYTF.

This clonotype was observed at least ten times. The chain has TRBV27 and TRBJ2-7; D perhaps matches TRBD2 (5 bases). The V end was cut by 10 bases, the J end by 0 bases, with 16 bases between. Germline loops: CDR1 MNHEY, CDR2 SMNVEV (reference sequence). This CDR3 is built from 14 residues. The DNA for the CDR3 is TGTGCCACCCGGAAAGAGGGCCACTCCTACGAGCAGTACTTC. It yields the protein CATRKEGHSYEQYF.

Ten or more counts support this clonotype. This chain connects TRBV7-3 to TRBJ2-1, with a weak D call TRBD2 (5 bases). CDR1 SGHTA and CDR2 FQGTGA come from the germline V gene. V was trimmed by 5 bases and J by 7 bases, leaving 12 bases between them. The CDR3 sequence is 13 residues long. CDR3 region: CASSLTRGNEQFF. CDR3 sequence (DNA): TGTGCCAGCAGCCTCACTCGGGGAAATGAGCAGTTCTTC.

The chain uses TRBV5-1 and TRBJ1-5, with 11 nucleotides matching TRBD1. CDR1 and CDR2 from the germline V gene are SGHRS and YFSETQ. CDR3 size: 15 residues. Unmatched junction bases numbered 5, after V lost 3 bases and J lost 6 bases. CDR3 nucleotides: TGCGCCAGCAGCTGGACAGGGGGCGTTGGTCAGCCCCAGCATTTT. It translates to CASSWTGGVGQPQHF.

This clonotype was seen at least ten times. DNA of the CDR3: TGTGCCACCAGTGCAGGGGCGTATACTGAAGCTTTCTTT. Its protein product is CATSAGAYTEAFF. The gene calls are TRBV24-1 and TRBJ1-1, with D possibly matching TRBD1 (6 bases). The V end lost 5 bases, the J end lost 5 bases, and 11 bases lay between the germline ends. CDR1 and CDR2 (germline): KGHDR, SFDVKD. The CDR3 has 13 amino acids.

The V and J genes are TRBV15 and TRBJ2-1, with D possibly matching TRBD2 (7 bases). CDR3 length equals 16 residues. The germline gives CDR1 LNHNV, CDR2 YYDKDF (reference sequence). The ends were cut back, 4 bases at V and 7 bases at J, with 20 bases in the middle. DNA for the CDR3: TGTGCCACCAGCACAGAGTTGGGGGGGGGCCGGAATGAGCAGTTCTTC. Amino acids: CATSTELGGGRNEQFF.

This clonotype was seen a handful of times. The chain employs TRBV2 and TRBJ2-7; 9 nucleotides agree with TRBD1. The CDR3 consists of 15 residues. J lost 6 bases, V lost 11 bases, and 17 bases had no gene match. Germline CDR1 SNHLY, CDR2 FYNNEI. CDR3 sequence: CADAPDRGSTGEQYF. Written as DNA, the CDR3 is TGTGCCGACGCCCCGGACAGGGGTTCGACGGGCGAGCAGTACTTC.

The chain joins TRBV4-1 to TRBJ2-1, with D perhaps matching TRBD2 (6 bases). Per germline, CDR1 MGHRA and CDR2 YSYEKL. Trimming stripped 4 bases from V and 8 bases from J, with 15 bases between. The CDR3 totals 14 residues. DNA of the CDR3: TGCGCCAGCAGCCCCCTAGCCGGGGGTGATGAGCAGTTCTTC. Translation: CASSPLAGGDEQFF.